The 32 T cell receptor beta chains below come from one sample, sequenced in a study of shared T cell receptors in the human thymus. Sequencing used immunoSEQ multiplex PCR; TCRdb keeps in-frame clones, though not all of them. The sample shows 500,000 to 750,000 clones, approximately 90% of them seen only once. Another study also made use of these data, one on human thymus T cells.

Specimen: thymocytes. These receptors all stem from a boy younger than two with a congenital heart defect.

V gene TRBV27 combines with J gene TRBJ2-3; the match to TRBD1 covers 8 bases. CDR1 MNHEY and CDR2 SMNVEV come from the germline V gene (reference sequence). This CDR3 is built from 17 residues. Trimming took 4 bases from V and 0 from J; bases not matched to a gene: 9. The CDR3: CASSSKTGERSTDTQYF. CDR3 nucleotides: TGTGCCAGCAGTTCCAAGACAGGGGAAAGGAGCACAGATACGCAGTATTTT.

CDR3 in DNA: TGTGCCTGGAGTGTACGGACTAGCGGGAGACTAACCTACGAGCAGTACTTC. Residues: CAWSVRTSGRLTYEQYF. The chain uses TRBV30 and TRBJ2-7; 13 bases agree with TRBD2. V was clipped by 0 bases and J by 2 bases; unmatched bases: 7. The CDR3 sequence is 17 residues long. From germline, CDR1 is GTSNPN and CDR2 SVGIG (reference sequence).

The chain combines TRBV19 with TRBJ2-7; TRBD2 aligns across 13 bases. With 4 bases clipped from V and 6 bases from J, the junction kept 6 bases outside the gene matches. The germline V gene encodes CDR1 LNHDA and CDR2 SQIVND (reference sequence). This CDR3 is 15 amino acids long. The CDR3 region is CASSTRTSGSFEQYF. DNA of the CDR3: TGTGCCAGTAGTACCAGGACTAGCGGGAGTTTCGAGCAGTACTTC.

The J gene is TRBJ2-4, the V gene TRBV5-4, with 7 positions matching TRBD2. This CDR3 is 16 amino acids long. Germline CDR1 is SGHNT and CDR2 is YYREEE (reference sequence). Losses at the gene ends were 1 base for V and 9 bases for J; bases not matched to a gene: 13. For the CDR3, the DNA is TGTGCCAGCAGCTTGCCGAGGGAGGGCCATAAGGGCATTCAGTACTTC. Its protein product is CASSLPREGHKGIQYF.

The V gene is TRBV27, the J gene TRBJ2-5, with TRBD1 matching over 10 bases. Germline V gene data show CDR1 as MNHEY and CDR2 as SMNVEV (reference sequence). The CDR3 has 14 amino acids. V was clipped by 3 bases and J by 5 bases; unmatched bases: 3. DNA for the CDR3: TGTGCCAGCAGTTTTGCGGGACAGGGGGAGACCCAGTACTTC. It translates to CASSFAGQGETQYF.

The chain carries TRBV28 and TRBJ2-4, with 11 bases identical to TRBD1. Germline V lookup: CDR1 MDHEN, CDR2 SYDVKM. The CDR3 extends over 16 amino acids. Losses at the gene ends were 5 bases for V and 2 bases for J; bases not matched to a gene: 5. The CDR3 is CASSGTGGWSKNIQYF. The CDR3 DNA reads TGTGCCAGCAGTGGGACAGGGGGTTGGTCCAAAAACATTCAGTACTTC. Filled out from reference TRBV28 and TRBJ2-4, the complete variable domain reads DVKVTQSSRYLVKRTGEKVFLECVQDMDHENMFWYRQDPGLGLRLIYFSYDVKMKEKGDIPEGYSVSREKKERFSLILESASTNQTSMYLCASSGTGGWSKNIQYFGAGTRLSVL.

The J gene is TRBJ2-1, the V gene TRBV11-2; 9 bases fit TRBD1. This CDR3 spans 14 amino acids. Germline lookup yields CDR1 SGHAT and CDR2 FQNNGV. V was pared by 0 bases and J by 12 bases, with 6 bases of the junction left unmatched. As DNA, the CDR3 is TGTGCCAGCAGCTTAGATCGGAGGGACAGGGCGCAGTTCTTC. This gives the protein CASSLDRRDRAQFF.

The CDR3, as DNA: TGCGCCAGCAGCCCAGAGAGGGGGCGGGAGACCCAGTACTTC. Residues: CASSPERGRETQYF. This rearrangement joins TRBV4-1 to TRBJ2-5, with 7 bases fitting TRBD1. This CDR3 is 14 amino acids long. V shed 4 bases and J 5 bases; nucleotides not matched to a gene: 7. Germline lookup yields CDR1 MGHRA and CDR2 YSYEKL.

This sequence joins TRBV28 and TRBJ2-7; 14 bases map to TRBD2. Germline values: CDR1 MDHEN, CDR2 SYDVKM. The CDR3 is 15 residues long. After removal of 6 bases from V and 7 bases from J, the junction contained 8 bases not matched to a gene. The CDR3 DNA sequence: TGTGCCAGCAGCCCTGGGACTAGCGGGAGAAGTGAGCAGTACTTC. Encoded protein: CASSPGTSGRSEQYF.

The CDR3 protein is CASSLRTSGRSPGDEQYF. CDR3 nucleotide sequence: TGTGCCAGCAGCTTAAGAACTAGCGGGAGGTCCCCCGGGGACGAGCAGTACTTC. This chain connects TRBV7-2 to TRBJ2-7; 12 positions match TRBD2. The germline V gene has CDR1 SGHTA and CDR2 FQGNSA. The V segment lost 2 bases and the J segment 5 bases; nucleotides outside the gene matches: 13. CDR3 size: 18 residues.

CDR3 amino acids: CASSQEEQENTGELFF. CDR3 in DNA: TGTGCCAGCAGCCAAGAAGAACAGGAGAACACCGGGGAGCTGTTTTTT. This rearrangement joins TRBV4-2 to TRBJ2-2, with D possibly being TRBD1 (5 bases). The CDR3 length is 16 residues. The V end lost 0 bases, the J end lost 1 base, and 9 bases lay between the germline ends. CDR1 is LGHNA, CDR2 YNFKEQ, per germline.

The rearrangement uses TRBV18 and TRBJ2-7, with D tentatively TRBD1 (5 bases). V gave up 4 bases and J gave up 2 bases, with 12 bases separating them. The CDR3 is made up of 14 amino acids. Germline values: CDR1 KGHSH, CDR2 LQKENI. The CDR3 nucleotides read TGTGCCAGCTCACAGAACAGGTTCCCCTACGAGCAGTACTTC. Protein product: CASSQNRFPYEQYF.

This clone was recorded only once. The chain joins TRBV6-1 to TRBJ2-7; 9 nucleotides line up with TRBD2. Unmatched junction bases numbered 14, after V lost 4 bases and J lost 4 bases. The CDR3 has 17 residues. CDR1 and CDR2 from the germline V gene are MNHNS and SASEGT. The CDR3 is CASSGQRGAGGGYEQYF. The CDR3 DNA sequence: TGTGCCAGCAGTGGGCAAAGGGGTGCGGGAGGGGGGTACGAGCAGTACTTC.

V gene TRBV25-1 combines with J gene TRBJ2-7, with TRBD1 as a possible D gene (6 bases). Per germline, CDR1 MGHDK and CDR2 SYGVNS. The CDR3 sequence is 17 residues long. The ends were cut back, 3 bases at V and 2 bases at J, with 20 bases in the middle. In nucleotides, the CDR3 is TGTGCCAGCAGTGAGTCCGGGACACAGCACTTTCCCTACGAGCAGTACTTC. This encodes CASSESGTQHFPYEQYF.

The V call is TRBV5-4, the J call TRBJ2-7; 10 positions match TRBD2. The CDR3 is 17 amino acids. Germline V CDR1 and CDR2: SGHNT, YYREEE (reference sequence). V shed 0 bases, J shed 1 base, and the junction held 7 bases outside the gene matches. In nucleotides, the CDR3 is TGTGCCAGCAGCTTGGGGGCCGGGACTAGCGTATCCTACGAGCAGTACTTC. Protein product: CASSLGAGTSVSYEQYF.

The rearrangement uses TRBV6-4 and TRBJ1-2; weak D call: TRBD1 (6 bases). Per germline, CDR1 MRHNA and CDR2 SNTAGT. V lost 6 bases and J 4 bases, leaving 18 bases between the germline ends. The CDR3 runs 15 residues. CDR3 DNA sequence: TGTGCCAGCAGCGGACAGAAGGGGCGCCGCTATGGCTACACCTTC. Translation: CASSGQKGRRYGYTF.

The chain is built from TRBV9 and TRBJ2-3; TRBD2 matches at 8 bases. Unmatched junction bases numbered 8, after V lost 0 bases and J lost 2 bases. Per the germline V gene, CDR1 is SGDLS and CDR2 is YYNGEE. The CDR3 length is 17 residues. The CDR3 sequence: CASSVDVTGGPTDTQYF. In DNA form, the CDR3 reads TGTGCCAGCAGCGTAGATGTGACGGGAGGGCCCACAGATACGCAGTATTTT.

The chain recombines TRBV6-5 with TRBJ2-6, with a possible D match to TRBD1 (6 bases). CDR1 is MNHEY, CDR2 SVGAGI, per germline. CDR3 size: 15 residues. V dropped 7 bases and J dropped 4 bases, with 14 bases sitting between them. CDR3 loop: CASTLQGSGANVLTF. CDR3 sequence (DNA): TGTGCCAGCACCCTACAGGGTTCAGGGGCCAACGTCCTGACTTTC.

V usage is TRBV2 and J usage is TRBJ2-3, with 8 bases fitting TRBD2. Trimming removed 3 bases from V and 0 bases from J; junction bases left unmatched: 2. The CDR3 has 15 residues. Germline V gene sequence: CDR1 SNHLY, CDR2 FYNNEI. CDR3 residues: CASSDREGSTDTQYF. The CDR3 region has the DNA TGTGCCAGCAGTGACCGGGAGGGGAGCACAGATACGCAGTATTTT.

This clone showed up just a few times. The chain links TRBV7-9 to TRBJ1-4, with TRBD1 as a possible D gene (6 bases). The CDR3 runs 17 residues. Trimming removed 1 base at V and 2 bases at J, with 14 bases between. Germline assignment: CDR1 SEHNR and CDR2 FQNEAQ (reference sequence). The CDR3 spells CASSLVQQGATNEKLFF. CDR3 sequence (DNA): TGTGCCAGCAGCTTAGTCCAACAGGGCGCGACTAATGAAAAACTGTTTTTT.

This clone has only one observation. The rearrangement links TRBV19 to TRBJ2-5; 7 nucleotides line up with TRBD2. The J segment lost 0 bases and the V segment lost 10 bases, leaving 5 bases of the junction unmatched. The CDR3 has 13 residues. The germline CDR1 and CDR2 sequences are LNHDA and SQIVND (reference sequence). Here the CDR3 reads CATHGGNQETQYF. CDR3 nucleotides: TGTGCCACTCACGGGGGGAACCAAGAGACCCAGTACTTC.

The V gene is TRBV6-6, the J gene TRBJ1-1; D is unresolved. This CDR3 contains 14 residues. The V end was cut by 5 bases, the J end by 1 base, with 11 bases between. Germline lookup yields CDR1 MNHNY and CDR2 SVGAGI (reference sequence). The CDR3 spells CASSVDNQNTEAFF. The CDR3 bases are TGTGCCAGCAGTGTCGACAATCAGAACACTGAAGCTTTCTTT.

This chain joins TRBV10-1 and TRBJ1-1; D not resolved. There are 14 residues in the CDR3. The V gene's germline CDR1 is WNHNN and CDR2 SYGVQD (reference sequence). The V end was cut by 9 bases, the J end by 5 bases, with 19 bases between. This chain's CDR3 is CARVDPERDTEAFF. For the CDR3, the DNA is TGCGCCAGGGTGGACCCCGAGAGGGATACTGAAGCTTTCTTT.

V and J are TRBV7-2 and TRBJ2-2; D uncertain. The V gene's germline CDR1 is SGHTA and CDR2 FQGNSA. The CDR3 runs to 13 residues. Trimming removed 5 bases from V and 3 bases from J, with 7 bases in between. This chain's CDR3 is CASSPTDTGELFF. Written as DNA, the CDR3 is TGTGCCAGCAGCCCGACTGACACCGGGGAGCTGTTTTTT.

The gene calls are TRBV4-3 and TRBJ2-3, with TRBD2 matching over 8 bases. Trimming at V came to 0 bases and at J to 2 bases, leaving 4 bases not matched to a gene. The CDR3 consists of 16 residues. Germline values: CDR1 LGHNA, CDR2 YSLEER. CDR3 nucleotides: TGCGCCAGCAGCCAAGATCCGACTAGCGACACAGATACGCAGTATTTT. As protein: CASSQDPTSDTDTQYF.

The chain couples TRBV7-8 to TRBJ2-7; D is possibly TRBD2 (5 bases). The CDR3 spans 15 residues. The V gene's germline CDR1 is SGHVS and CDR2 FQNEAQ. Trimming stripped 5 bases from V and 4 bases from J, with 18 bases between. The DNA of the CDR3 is TGTGCCAGCAGCCCCTTCGAGGGTTTCGCGTACGAGCAGTACTTC. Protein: CASSPFEGFAYEQYF.

CDR3 region: CSVVGTGALKDEQFF. DNA for the CDR3: TGCAGCGTTGTGGGGACAGGGGCATTGAAGGATGAGCAGTTCTTC. J is TRBJ2-1 and V is TRBV29-1, with 10 bases identical to TRBD1. The V gene's germline CDR1 is SQVTM and CDR2 ANQGSEA. J gave up 8 bases and V 4 bases, and 11 bases lay outside the gene matches. This CDR3 region has 15 residues.

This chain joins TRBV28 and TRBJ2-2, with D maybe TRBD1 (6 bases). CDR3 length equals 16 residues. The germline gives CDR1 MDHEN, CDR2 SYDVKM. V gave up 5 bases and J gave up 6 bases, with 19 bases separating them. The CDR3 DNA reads TGTGCCAGCAGTGGACCTTTGTGGGGGCGGGCCGGGGAGCTGTTTTTT. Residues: CASSGPLWGRAGELFF.

The CDR3 coding sequence is TGTGCCAGCAGCACGGGAGGGGGAGGTAACTATGGCTACACCTTC. It yields the protein CASSTGGGGNYGYTF. V gene TRBV6-5 combines with J gene TRBJ1-2, with D possibly matching TRBD1 (6 bases). The V end was cut by 6 bases, the J end by 1 base, with 15 bases between. The germline V gene has CDR1 MNHEY and CDR2 SVGAGI. This CDR3 has 15 residues.

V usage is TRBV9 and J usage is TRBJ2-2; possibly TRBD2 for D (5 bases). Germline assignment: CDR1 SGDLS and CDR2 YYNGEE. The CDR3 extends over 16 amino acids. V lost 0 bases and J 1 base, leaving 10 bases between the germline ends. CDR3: CASSVGGHKNTGELFF. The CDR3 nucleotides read TGTGCCAGCAGCGTAGGCGGGCACAAGAACACCGGGGAGCTGTTTTTT.

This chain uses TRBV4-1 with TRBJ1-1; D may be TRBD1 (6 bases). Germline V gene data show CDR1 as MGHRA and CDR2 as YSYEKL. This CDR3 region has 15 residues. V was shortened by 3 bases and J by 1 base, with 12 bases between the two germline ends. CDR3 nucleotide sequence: TGCGCCAGCAGCCACAACAGGGCCCCGAACACTGAAGCTTTCTTT. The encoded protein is CASSHNRAPNTEAFF.

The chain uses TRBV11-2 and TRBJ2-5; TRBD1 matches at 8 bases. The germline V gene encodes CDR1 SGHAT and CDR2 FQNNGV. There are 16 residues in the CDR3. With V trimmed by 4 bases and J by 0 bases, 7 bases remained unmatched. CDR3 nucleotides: TGTGCCAGCAGCTACTCCCGGGACAGGTACCAAGAGACCCAGTACTTC. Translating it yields CASSYSRDRYQETQYF.